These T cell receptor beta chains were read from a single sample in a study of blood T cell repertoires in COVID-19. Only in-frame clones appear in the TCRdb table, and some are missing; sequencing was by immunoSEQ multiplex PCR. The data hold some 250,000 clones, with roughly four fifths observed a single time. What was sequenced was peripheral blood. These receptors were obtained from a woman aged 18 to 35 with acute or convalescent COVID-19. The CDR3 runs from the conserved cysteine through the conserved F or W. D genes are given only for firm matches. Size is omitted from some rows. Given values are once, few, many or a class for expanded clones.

TGTGCCAGCTCCCCACAACGAGACAGGGCCGGGTACGAGCAGTACTTC	CASSPQRDRAGYEQYF	TRBV18	TRBJ2-7	TRBD1	once
TGTGCCACCAGCAGAGATCGAGGTGACGGATACCAAGAGACCCAGTACTTC	CATSRDRGDGYQETQYF	TRBV15	TRBJ2-5	-	-
TGCGCCAGCAGCCCAGAACAGGGTTACGAGCAGTACTTC	CASSPEQGYEQYF	TRBV5-1	TRBJ2-7	-	-
TGTGCCAGCAGCTTACCGAGCGGGGGAGCCTACAATGAGCAGTTCTTC	CASSLPSGGAYNEQFF	TRBV5-6	TRBJ2-1	TRBD2	-
TGCGCCAGCAGCGCCGGACTAGCGGGAGGGAACACCGGGGAGCTGTTTTTT	CASSAGLAGGNTGELFF	TRBV5-1	TRBJ2-2	TRBD2	-
TGCGCCAGCATGGGGGACAGGTTCAACGAGCAGTACTTC	CASMGDRFNEQYF	TRBV5-1	TRBJ2-7	TRBD1	once
TGTGCCAGCAGTTTATCGGACTCCCCTGGGGTATGGCAGTTCTTC	CASSLSDSPGVWQFF	TRBV27	TRBJ2-1	-	-
TGTGCCAGCAGTTTATTGGTGGGAGGCCACAATGAGCAGTTCTTC	CASSLLVGGHNEQFF	TRBV27	TRBJ2-1	-	-
TGCGCCAGCAGCCAAGATTGGACAGGGGGGATCTACGAGCAGTACTTC	CASSQDWTGGIYEQYF	TRBV4-3	TRBJ2-7	TRBD1	few
TGTGCCAGCAGTGAGCGAGACAGGGGAGGGCCGTCCAATGAGCAGTTCTTC	CASSERDRGGPSNEQFF	TRBV6-1	TRBJ2-1	-	-
TGTGCCAGTAGTATCCAGGGGTACAATCAGCCCCAGCATTTT	CASSIQGYNQPQHF	TRBV19	TRBJ1-5	-	-
TGTGCCATCAGTGACCCCTTAACCTTTGGGACAGGGGTTGGAGGCTACACCTTC	CAISDPLTFGTGVGGYTF	TRBV10-3	TRBJ1-2	TRBD1	-
TGTGCCAGTAACCCTCGCGGGAACTCCTACAATGAGCAGTTCTTC	CASNPRGNSYNEQFF	TRBV19	TRBJ2-1	-	-
TGTGCCAGCAGCTTAGTGACAGGGATACGGAATCAGCCCCAGCATTTT	CASSLVTGIRNQPQHF	TRBV7-9	TRBJ1-5	TRBD1	-
TGTGCCAGCAGCTTACTCCATGAGCAGTTCTTC	CASSLLHEQFF	TRBV7-2	TRBJ2-1	-	-
TGTGCCAGCAGATTCAGGGGGAACACTGAAGCTTTCTTT	CASRFRGNTEAFF	TRBV6-1	TRBJ1-1	-	-
TGTGCCAGCAGCGCTCACCCGGGACAGGGGACGGAGACCCAGTACTTC	CASSAHPGQGTETQYF	TRBV9	TRBJ2-5	TRBD1	once
TGTGCCACCAGCGTCGAGGGTATTGGCCAGCCCCAGCATTTT	CATSVEGIGQPQHF	TRBV15	TRBJ1-5	-	-
TGTGCCAGCAGCTTACGACAGGGAAATGAAAAACTGTTTTTT	CASSLRQGNEKLFF	TRBV7-9	TRBJ1-4	TRBD1	-
TGTGCCAGTAGTCTTCGACAGGGTGGTAGTGAAAAACTGTTTTTT	CASSLRQGGSEKLFF	TRBV19	TRBJ1-4	TRBD1	-
TGTGCCAGCAGCCTAGGTAATAATCCAGGGATGTCTGGAAACACCATATATTTT	CASSLGNNPGMSGNTIYF	TRBV7-9	TRBJ1-3	-	-
TGCAGCGTTGTTCGGCGACAGGGCATACTGAACACTGAAGCTTTCTTT	CSVVRRQGILNTEAFF	TRBV29-1	TRBJ1-1	TRBD1	-
TGTGCCAGCAGCCTCCAGGCGAGCTCTGGAAACACCATATATTTT	CASSLQASSGNTIYF	TRBV7-9	TRBJ1-3	-	once
TGTGCCAGCAGCCCGGGCGGCCTCGGGACAACCGTCGATAGCTACACCTTC	CASSPGGLGTTVDSYTF	TRBV7-9	TRBJ1-2	-	-
TGTGCCAGTAGCATGGACAGGGTGAGAGAAAAACTGTTTTTT	CASSMDRVREKLFF	TRBV19	TRBJ1-4	TRBD1	-
TGTGCCAGCACCCCACTAGCGCGGGAGACCCAGTACTTC	CASTPLARETQYF	TRBV6-2/TRBV6-3	TRBJ2-5	TRBD2	-
TGTGCCAGCAGATTACAGTTGAACACTGAAGCTTTCTTT	CASRLQLNTEAFF	TRBV2	TRBJ1-1	-	-
TGCAGCGTCCGCGCTAGCGGAGCTAGCACAGATACGCAGTATTTT	CSVRASGASTDTQYF	TRBV29-1	TRBJ2-3	TRBD2	few
TGTGCCAGCAGCTCTCAATCGACAGGGAGGTGGCCCCAGCATTTT	CASSSQSTGRWPQHF	TRBV5-6	TRBJ1-5	TRBD1	-
TGTGCCACCAGCAGATCACCGGGACAGGGGTACAATGAGCAGTTCTTC	CATSRSPGQGYNEQFF	TRBV15	TRBJ2-1	TRBD1	-
TGCGCCAGCATGTCAGGCTCTGGGGCCAACGTCCTGACTTTC	CASMSGSGANVLTF	TRBV5-1	TRBJ2-6	-	-
TGTGCCACCAGCAGAGTGCAGAATGAGCAGTTCTTC	CATSRVQNEQFF	TRBV15	TRBJ2-1	-	-
TGTGCCAGTAGTATACGCCACCCCCCCGGGACAGGGGGCAATGAGCAGTTCTTC	CASSIRHPPGTGGNEQFF	TRBV19	TRBJ2-1	TRBD1	-
TGCGCCAGCAGCTTAACACCCCTCTATGGCTACACCTTC	CASSLTPLYGYTF	TRBV5-1	TRBJ1-2	-	-
TGTGCCAGCAGTTACTCTGTCGGGAGCTACAATGAGCAGTTCTTC	CASSYSVGSYNEQFF	TRBV6-5	TRBJ2-1	-	-
TGTGCCAGCAGCTTAGATCTATACCAAGAGACCCAGTACTTC	CASSLDLYQETQYF	TRBV11-2	TRBJ2-5	-	-
TGTGCCAGCAGTTTATGGGGTAGCGGGAGAATGAGCAATGAGCAGTTCTTC	CASSLWGSGRMSNEQFF	TRBV27	TRBJ2-1	TRBD2	-
TGTGCCAGCAGCTCCAGAGCGGGGGGTTCCTACAATGAGCAGTTCTTC	CASSSRAGGSYNEQFF	TRBV11-3	TRBJ2-1	TRBD2	-
TGTGCCAGCAGCCAAGTGCTTAGAAGAGAGAACAATGAGCAGTTCTTC	CASSQVLRRENNEQFF	TRBV4-2	TRBJ2-1	-	-
TGCGCCAGCAGCCAAGGGACCTCGCGGGAACCTCACGGGGAGACCCAGTACTTC	CASSQGTSREPHGETQYF	TRBV4-3	TRBJ2-5	-	-
TGTGCCAGCTCACCGAGGACCTACAATGAGCAGTTCTTC	CASSPRTYNEQFF	TRBV18	TRBJ2-1	-	-
TGTGCCAGCAGTCTCGACTACCTTAGGCGTCATGAGCAGTTCTTC	CASSLDYLRRHEQFF	TRBV2	TRBJ2-1	-	-
TGTGCCAGCAGCTCCCTACTAGCGGAAACCTACGAGCAGTACTTC	CASSSLLAETYEQYF	TRBV5-4	TRBJ2-7	TRBD2	-
TGCAGTGCTAGTTCGGGACAGAGGAACGTTAACTATGGCTACACCTTC	CSASSGQRNVNYGYTF	TRBV20-1	TRBJ1-2	TRBD1	few
TGTGCCAGCACCAGACTAGCGGGAGGACATGAGCAGTTCTTC	CASTRLAGGHEQFF	TRBV6-5	TRBJ2-1	TRBD2	once
TGTGCCAGCAGCCAGGCGGCGGGATGGGGGAATACGCAGTATTTT	CASSQAAGWGNTQYF	TRBV5-5	TRBJ2-3	-	once
TGTGCCACCAGCAGAGATCGGCTCATTCTGGGACAGGGAAACACTGAAGCTTTCTTT	CATSRDRLILGQGNTEAFF	TRBV15	TRBJ1-1	TRBD1	few
TGCGCCAGCAGCCAACGGACAGGGTACATCCCCTACGAGCAGTACTTC	CASSQRTGYIPYEQYF	TRBV5-1	TRBJ2-7	TRBD1	-
TGTGCCAGCAGTTGGGGGGCGGGACTAGGCACAGATACGCAGTATTTT	CASSWGAGLGTDTQYF	TRBV28	TRBJ2-3	TRBD2	-
TGTGCCAGCTCACCCCCCAACACCCGACAGGGGTTGCATCGGAACACTGAAGCTTTCTTT	CASSPPNTRQGLHRNTEAFF	TRBV18	TRBJ1-1	TRBD1	-
TGCAGCGTTGATAGCGGGAGGACCAACGAGCAGTACTTC	CSVDSGRTNEQYF	TRBV29-1	TRBJ2-7	TRBD2	few
TGTGCCAGCAGTGACGGACGGGAGGGTGAAGGCTCTTACAATGAGCAGTTCTTC	CASSDGREGEGSYNEQFF	TRBV6-4	TRBJ2-1	TRBD2	-
TGTGCCAGCAGTTTGGAACTGGGACAGGGGTTAAATCAGCCCCAGCATTTT	CASSLELGQGLNQPQHF	TRBV6-2/TRBV6-3	TRBJ1-5	TRBD1	-